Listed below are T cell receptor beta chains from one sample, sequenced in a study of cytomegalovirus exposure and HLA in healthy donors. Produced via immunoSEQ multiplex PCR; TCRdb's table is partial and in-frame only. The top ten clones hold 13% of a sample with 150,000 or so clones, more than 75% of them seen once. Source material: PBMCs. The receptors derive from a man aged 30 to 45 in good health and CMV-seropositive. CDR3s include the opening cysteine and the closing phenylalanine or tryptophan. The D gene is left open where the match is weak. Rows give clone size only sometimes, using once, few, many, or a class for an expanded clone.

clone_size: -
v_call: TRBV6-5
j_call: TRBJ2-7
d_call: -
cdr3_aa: CASKETGLSSYEQYF
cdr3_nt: TGTGCCAGCAAGGAGACAGGCTTAAGCTCCTACGAGCAGTACTTC

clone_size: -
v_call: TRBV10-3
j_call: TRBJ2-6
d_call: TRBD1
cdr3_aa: CAIRPGQTTGANVLTF
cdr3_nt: TGTGCCATCAGGCCGGGACAGACAACTGGGGCCAACGTCCTGACTTTC

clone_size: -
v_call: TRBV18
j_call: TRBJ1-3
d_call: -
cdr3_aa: CASTPSGSHSGNTIYF
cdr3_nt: TGTGCCAGTACCCCTAGCGGCAGCCACTCTGGAAACACCATATATTTT

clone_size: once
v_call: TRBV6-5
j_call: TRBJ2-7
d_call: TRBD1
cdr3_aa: CASRRRTGPTYEQYF
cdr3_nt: TGTGCCAGCAGACGCCGGACAGGACCTACCTACGAGCAGTACTTC

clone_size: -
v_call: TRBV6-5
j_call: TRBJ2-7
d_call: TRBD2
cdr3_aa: CAISEGGRSEQYF
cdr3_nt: TGTGCCATCAGTGAAGGCGGGAGATCCGAGCAGTACTTC

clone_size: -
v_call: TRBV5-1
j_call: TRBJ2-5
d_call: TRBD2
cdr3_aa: CASSLAGTSGRGETQYF
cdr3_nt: TGCGCCAGCAGCTTAGCTGGGACTAGCGGGAGAGGGGAGACCCAGTACTTC

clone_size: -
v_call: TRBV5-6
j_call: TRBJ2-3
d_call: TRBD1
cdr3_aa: CASSARGRLVTDTQYF
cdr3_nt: TGTGCCAGCAGCGCAAGGGGGCGTCTCGTCACAGATACGCAGTATTTT

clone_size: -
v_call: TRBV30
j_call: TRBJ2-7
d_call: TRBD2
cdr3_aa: CAWGFRRTSGRSEQYF
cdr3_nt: TGTGCCTGGGGGTTTAGACGGACTAGCGGGAGGTCGGAGCAGTACTTC

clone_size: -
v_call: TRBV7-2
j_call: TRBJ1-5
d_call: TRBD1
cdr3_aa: CASSPRTGRHQPQHF
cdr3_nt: TGTGCCAGCAGCCCGCGGACAGGGAGGCATCAGCCCCAGCATTTT

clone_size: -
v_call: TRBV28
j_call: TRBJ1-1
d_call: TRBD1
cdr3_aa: CASSLPRTGNTEAFF
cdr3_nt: TGTGCCAGCAGTCTGCCGCGGACAGGGAACACTGAAGCTTTCTTT

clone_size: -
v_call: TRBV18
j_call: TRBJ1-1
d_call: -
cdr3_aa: CASSPSTAEAFF
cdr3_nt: TGTGCCAGCTCACCAAGCACAGCTGAAGCTTTCTTT

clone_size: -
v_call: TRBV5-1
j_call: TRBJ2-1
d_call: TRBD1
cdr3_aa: CASSLVGTGYNEQFF
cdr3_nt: TGCGCCAGCAGCTTGGTAGGGACAGGCTACAATGAGCAGTTCTTC

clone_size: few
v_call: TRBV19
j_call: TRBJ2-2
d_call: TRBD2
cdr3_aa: CASSIELADFTGELFF
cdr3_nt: TGTGCCAGTAGTATAGAACTAGCGGACTTCACCGGGGAGCTGTTTTTT

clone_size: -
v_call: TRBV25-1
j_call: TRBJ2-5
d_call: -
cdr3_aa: CASSKGASVGEQYF
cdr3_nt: TGTGCCAGCAGTAAAGGGGCTAGCGTGGGGGAGCAGTACTTC

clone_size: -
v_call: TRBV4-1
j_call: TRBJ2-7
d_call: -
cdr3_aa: CASSQATGREASYEQYF
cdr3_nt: TGCGCCAGCAGCCAAGCCACGGGCAGGGAGGCGTCCTACGAGCAGTACTTC

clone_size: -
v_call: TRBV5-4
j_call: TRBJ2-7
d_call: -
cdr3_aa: CASSHIPATSSYEQYF
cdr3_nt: TGTGCCAGCAGCCACATCCCGGCGACAAGCTCCTACGAGCAGTACTTC

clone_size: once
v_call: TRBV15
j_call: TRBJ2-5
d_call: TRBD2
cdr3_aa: CATSRVSGEETQYF
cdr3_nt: TGTGCCACCAGCAGGGTTAGCGGGGAAGAGACCCAGTACTTC

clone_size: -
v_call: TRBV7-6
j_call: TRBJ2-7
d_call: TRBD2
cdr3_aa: CASSLGLAATSYEQYF
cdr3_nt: TGTGCCAGCAGCTTAGGACTAGCGGCAACATCCTACGAGCAGTACTTC

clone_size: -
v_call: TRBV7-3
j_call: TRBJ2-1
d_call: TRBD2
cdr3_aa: CASSLNAGGNNEQFF
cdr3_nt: TGTGCCAGCAGCTTAAACGCGGGAGGGAACAATGAGCAGTTCTTC

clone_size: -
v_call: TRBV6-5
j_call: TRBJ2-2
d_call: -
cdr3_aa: CASSFGRAGELFF
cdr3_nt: TGTGCCAGCAGTTTCGGGCGGGCGGGGGAGCTGTTTTTT

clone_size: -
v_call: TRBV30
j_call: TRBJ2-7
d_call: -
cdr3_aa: CAWSFRGGNEQYF
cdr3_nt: TGTGCCTGGAGTTTTAGAGGAGGCAACGAGCAGTACTTC

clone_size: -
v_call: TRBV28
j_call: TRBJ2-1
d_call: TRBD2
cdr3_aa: CASWTSGTYNEQFF
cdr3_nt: TGTGCCAGCTGGACTAGCGGGACCTACAATGAGCAGTTCTTC

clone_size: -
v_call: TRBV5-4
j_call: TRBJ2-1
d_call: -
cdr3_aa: CASSLPSGHNEQFF
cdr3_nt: TGTGCCAGCAGCTTGCCGTCTGGCCACAATGAGCAGTTCTTC

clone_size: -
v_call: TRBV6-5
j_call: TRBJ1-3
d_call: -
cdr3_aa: CASSSTGGGNTIYF
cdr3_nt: TGTGCCAGCAGCTCCACGGGAGGAGGAAACACCATATATTTT

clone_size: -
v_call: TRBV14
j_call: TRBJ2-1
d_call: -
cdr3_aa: CASSFLQGFLDEQFF
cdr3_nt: TGTGCCAGCAGCTTTCTTCAGGGCTTCCTCGATGAGCAGTTCTTC

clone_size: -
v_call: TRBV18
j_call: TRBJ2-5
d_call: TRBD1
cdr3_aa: CASSPLGQGLGETQYF
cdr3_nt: TGTGCCAGCTCACCACTAGGACAGGGGCTCGGGGAGACCCAGTACTTC

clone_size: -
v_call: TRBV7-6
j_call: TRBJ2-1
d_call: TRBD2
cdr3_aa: CASSLAGGNNEQFF
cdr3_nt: TGTGCCAGCAGCTTAGCGGGGGGGAACAATGAGCAGTTCTTC

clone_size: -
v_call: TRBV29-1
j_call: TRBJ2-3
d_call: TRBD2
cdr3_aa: CSVEGTFSGDLDTQYF
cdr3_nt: TGCAGCGTTGAAGGGACCTTTAGCGGGGACCTCGATACGCAGTATTTT

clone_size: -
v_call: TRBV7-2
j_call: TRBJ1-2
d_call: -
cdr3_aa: CASRAYKGRIGGYTF
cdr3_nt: TGTGCCAGCAGAGCTTATAAGGGGCGAATCGGTGGCTACACCTTC

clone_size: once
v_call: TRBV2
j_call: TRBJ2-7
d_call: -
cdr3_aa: CASSVPQGGSDEQYF
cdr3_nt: TGTGCCAGCAGTGTGCCCCAGGGAGGATCGGACGAGCAGTACTTC

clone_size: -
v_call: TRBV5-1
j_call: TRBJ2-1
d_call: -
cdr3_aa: CASGGNEQFF
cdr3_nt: TGCGCCAGCGGAGGGAATGAGCAGTTCTTC

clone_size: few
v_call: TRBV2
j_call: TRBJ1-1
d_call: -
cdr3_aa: CAGLQDLNTEAFF
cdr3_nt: TGTGCCGGGTTACAGGATCTGAACACTGAAGCTTTCTTT

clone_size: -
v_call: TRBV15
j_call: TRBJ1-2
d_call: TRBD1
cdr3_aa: CATSRDMVQGNYGYTF
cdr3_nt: TGTGCCACCAGCAGAGATATGGTACAGGGGAACTATGGCTACACCTTC

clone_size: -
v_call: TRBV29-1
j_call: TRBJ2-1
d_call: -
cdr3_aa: CSARRGEQFF
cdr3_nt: TGCAGCGCCCGGAGGGGTGAGCAGTTCTTC

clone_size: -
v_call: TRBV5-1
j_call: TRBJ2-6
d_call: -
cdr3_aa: CASSHRWPGSGANVLTF
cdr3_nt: TGCGCCAGCAGCCACCGATGGCCGGGCTCTGGGGCCAACGTCCTGACTTTC

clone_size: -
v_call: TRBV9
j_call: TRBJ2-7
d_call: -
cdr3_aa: CASSVESGVTYEQYF
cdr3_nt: TGTGCCAGCAGCGTAGAATCCGGGGTTACCTACGAGCAGTACTTC

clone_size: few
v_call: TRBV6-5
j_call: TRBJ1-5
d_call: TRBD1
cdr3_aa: CASRTGDQPQHF
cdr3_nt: TGTGCCAGCAGAACAGGGGATCAGCCCCAGCATTTT

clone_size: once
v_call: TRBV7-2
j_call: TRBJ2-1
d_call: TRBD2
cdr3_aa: CASSSTSWSSDEQFF
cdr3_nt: TGTGCCAGCAGCTCGACTAGCTGGTCTAGCGATGAGCAGTTCTTC

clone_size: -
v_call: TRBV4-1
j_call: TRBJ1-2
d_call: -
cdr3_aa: CASSQDSRSLYGYTF
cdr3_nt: TGCGCCAGCAGCCAAGATTCGAGATCCCTCTATGGCTACACCTTC

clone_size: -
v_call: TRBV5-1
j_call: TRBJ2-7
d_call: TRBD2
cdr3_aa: CASSLLSGGYDEQYF
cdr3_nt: TGCGCCAGCAGCTTGCTGTCGGGAGGGTACGACGAGCAGTACTTC

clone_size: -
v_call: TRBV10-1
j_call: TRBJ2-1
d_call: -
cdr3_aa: CASSESGELPYNEQFF
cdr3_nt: TGCGCCAGCAGTGAGTCAGGAGAACTTCCCTACAATGAGCAGTTCTTC

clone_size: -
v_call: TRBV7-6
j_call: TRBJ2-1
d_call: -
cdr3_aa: CASSLMRPGGNEQFF
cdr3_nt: TGTGCCAGCAGCCTAATGAGGCCCGGGGGCAATGAGCAGTTCTTC

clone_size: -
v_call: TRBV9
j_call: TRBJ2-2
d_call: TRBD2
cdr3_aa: CASSPTVTSENTGELFF
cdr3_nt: TGTGCCAGCAGCCCGACTGTCACTAGCGAAAACACCGGGGAGCTGTTTTTT

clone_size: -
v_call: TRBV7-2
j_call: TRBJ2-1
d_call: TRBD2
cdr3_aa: CASSLGLAGGHYSYNEQFF
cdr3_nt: TGTGCCAGCAGCCTAGGACTAGCGGGAGGACATTACTCCTACAATGAGCAGTTCTTC

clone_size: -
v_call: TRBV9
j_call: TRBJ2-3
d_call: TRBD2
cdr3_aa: CASSGGVGLADTDTQYF
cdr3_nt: TGTGCCAGCAGCGGCGGAGTGGGACTAGCGGACACAGATACGCAGTATTTT

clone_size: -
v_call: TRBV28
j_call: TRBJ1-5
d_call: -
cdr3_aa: CASSPIPPPQGNQPQHF
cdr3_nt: TGTGCCAGCAGTCCAATCCCCCCACCCCAGGGAAATCAGCCCCAGCATTTT

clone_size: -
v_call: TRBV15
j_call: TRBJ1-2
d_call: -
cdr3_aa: CATSRDKLGRGGYTF
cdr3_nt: TGTGCCACCAGCAGAGATAAGTTGGGGCGGGGAGGCTACACCTTC

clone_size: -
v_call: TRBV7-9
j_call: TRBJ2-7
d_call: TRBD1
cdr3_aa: CSSSVGTAYEQYF
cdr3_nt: TGTTCCAGCAGCGTCGGGACAGCCTACGAGCAGTACTTC

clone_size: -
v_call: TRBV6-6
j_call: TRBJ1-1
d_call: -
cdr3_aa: CASSSGLAFF
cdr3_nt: TGTGCCAGCAGCTCCGGGTTAGCTTTCTTT

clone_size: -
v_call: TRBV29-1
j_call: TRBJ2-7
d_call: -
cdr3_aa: CSVLTGISYEQYF
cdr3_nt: TGCAGCGTCTTAACAGGGATCTCCTACGAGCAGTACTTC

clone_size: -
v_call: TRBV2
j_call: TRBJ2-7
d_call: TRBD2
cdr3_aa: CASSAGLAGDYEQYF
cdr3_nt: TGTGCCAGCAGCGCTGGACTAGCGGGCGACTACGAGCAGTACTTC

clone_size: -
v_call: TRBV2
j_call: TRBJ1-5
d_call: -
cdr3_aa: CASSDWAGAVQPQHF
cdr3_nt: TGTGCCAGCAGTGACTGGGCAGGGGCCGTTCAGCCCCAGCATTTT

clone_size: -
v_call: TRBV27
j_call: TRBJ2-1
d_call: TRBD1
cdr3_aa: CASSSHTGGRLYNEQFF
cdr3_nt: TGTGCCAGCAGTTCTCATACAGGGGGCAGACTATACAATGAGCAGTTCTTC

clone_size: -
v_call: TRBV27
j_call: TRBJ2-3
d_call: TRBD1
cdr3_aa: CASSFGTGFTSTDTQYF
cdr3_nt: TGTGCCAGCAGTTTCGGGACAGGGTTTACTAGCACAGATACGCAGTATTTT

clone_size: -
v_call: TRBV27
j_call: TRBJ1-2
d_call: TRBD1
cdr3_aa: CASSLRQGVSYGYTF
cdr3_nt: TGTGCCAGCAGTCTCCGACAGGGGGTGTCCTATGGCTACACCTTC

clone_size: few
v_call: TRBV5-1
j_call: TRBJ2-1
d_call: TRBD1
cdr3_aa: CASSSDRGSYNEQFF
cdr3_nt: TGCGCCAGCAGCTCGGACAGGGGATCCTACAATGAGCAGTTCTTC

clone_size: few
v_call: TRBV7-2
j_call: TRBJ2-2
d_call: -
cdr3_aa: CASSLGSGYGDTGELFF
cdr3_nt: TGTGCCAGCAGCCTCGGGTCAGGGTATGGGGACACCGGGGAGCTGTTTTTT

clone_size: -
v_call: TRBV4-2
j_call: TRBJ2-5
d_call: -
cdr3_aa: CASSQDRSARGETQYF
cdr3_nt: TGTGCCAGCAGCCAAGATAGGTCAGCTCGGGGGGAGACCCAGTACTTC